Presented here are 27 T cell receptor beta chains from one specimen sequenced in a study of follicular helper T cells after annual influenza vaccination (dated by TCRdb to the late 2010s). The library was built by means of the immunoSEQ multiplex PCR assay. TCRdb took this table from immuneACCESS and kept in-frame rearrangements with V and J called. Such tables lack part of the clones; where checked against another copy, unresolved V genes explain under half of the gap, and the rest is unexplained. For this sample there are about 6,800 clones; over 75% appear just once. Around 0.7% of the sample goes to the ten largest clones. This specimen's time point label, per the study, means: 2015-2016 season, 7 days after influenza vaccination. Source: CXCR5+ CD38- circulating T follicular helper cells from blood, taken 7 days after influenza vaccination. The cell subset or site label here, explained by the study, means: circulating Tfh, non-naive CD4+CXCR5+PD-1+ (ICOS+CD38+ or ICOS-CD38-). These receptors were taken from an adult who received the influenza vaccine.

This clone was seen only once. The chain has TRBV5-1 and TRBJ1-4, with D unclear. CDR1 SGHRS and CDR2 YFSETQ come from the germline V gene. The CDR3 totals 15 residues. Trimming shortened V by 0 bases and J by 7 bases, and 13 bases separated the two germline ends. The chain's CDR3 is CASSLAGPTGEKLFF. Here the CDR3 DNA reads TGCGCCAGCAGCTTGGCCGGGCCAACGGGTGAAAAACTGTTTTTT. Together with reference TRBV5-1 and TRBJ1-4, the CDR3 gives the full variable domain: KAGVTQTPRYLIKTRGQQVTLSCSPISGHRSVSWYQQTPGQGLQFLFEYFSETQRNKGNFPGRFSGRQFSNSRSEMNVSTLELGDSALYLCASSLAGPTGEKLFFGSGTQLSVL.

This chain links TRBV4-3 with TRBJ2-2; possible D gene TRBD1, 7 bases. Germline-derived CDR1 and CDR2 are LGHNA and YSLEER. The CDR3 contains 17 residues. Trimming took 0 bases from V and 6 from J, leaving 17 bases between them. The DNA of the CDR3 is TGCGCCAGCAGCCAAGAGGGGGACTTGACAGGGTCCGGGGAGCTGTTTTTT. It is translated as CASSQEGDLTGSGELFF.

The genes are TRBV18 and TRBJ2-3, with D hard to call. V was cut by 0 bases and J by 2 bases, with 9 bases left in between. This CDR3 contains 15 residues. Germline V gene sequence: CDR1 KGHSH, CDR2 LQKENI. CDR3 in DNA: TGTGCCAGCTCACCACCGAGTAGCCCCACAGATACGCAGTATTTT. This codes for CASSPPSSPTDTQYF.

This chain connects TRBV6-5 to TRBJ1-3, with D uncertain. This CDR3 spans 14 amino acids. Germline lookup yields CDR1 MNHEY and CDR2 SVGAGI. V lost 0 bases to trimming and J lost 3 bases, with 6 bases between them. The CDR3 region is CASSYSRDGNTIYF. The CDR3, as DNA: TGTGCCAGCAGTTACTCCCGGGATGGAAACACCATATATTTT.

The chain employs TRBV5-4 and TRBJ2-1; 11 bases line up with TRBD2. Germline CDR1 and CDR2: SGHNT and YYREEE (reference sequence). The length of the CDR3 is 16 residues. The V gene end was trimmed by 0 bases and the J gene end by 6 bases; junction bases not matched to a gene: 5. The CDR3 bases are TGTGCCAGCAGCTTGGACCTAGGGACTAGCGGCAATGAGCAGTTCTTC. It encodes CASSLDLGTSGNEQFF.

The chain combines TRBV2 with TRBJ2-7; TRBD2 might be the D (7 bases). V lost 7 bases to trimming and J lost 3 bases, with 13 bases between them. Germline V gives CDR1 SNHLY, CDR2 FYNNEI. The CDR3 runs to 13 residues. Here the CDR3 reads CASTGGLYYEQYF. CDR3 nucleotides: TGTGCCAGCACCGGGGGGCTCTACTACGAGCAGTACTTC.

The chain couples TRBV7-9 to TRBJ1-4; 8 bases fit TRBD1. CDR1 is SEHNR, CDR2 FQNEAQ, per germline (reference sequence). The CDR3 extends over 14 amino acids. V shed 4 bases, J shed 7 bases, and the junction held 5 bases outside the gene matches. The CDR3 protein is CASSSSGGFEKLFF. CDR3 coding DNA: TGTGCCAGCAGCTCGTCAGGGGGCTTTGAAAAACTGTTTTTT. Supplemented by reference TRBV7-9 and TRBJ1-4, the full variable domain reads DTGVSQNPRHKITKRGQNVTFRCDPISEHNRLYWYRQTLGQGPEFLTYFQNEAQLEKSRLLSDRFSAERPKGSFSTLEIQRTEQGDSAMYLCASSSSGGFEKLFFGSGTQLSVL.

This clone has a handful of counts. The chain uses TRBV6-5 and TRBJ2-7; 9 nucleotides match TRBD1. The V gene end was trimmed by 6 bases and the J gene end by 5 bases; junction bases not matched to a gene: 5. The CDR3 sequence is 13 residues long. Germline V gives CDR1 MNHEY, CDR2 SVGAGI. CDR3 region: CASSRGQGHEQYF. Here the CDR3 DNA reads TGTGCCAGCAGCCGCGGACAGGGGCACGAGCAGTACTTC.

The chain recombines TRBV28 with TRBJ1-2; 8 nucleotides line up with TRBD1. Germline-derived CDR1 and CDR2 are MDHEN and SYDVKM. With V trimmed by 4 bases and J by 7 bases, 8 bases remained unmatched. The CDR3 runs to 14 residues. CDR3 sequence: CASSSRQGWGGYTF. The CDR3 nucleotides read TGTGCCAGCAGTTCCCGACAGGGGTGGGGTGGCTACACCTTC.

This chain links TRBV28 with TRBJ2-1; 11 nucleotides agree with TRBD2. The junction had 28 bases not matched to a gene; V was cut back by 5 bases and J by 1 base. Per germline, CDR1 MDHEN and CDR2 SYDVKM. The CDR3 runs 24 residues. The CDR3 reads CASSPASGYSSGRANLRSYNEQFF. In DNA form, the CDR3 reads TGTGCCAGCAGTCCTGCCTCAGGCTACAGTAGCGGGAGGGCCAACTTACGTTCCTACAATGAGCAGTTCTTC.

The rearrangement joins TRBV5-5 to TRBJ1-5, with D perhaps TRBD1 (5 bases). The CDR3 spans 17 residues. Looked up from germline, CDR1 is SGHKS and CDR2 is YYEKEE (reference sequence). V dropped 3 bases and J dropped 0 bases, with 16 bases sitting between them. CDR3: CASSWRSGQFSNQPQHF. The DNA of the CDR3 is TGTGCCAGCAGCTGGCGGTCCGGACAATTTAGCAATCAGCCCCAGCATTTT.

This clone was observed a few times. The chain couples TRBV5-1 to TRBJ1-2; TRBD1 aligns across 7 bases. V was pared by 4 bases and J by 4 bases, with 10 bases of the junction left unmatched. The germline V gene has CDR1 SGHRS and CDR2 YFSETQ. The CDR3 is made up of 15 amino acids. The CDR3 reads CASSPDRTPSYGYTF. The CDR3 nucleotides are TGCGCCAGCAGCCCGGACAGGACGCCTAGCTATGGCTACACCTTC.

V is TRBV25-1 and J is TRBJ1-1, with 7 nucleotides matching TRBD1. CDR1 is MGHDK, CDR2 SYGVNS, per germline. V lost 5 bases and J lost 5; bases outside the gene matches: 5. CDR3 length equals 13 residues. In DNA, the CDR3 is TGTGCCAGCAGTTTGACAGGGAGGACTGAAGCTTTCTTT. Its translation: CASSLTGRTEAFF.

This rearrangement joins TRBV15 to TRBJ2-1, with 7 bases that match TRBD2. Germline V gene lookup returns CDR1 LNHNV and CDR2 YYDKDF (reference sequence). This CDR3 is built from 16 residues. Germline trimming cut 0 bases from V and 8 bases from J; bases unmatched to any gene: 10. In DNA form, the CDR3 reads TGTGCCACCAGCAGAGACCTGGCGGGAGTTAGTGATGAGCAGTTCTTC. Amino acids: CATSRDLAGVSDEQFF.

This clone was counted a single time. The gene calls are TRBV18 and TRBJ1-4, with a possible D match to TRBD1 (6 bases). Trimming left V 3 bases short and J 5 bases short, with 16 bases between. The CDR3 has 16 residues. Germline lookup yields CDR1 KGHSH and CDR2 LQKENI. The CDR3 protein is CASSPGQIQVNEKLFF. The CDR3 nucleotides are TGTGCCAGCTCACCCGGACAGATACAAGTAAATGAAAAACTGTTTTTT.

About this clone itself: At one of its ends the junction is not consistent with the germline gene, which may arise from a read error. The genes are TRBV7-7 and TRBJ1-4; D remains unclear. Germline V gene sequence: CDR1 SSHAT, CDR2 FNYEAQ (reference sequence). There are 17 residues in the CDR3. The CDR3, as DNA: TGTGCTAGCAGCTTAGGGTCGGGAGGCAGGCCATCCGAAAAACTGTTTTTT. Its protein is CASSLGSGGRPSEKLFF.

CDR3 sequence reads: CSVEGTHRGRASYEQYF. The CDR3 region has the DNA TGCAGCGTTGAAGGGACTCACAGGGGGCGGGCCTCCTACGAGCAGTACTTC. This sequence joins TRBV29-1 and TRBJ2-7; 9 bases line up with TRBD1. The CDR3 loop spans 17 amino acids. Germline CDR1 and CDR2: SQVTM and ANQGSEA. J was trimmed by 0 bases and V by 1 base; bases with no gene match: 10.

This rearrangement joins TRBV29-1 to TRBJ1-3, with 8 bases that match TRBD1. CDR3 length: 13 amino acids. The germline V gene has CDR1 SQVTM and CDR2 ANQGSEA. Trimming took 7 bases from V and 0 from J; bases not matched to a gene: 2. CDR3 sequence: CSAQGASGNTIYF. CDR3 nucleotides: TGCAGCGCTCAGGGGGCCTCTGGAAACACCATATATTTT.

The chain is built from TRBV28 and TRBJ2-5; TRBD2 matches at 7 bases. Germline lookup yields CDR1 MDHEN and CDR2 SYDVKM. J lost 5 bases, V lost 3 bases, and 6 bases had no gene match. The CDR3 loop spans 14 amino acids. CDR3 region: CASSFLGGGETQYF. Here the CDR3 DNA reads TGTGCCAGCAGTTTTCTGGGGGGAGGGGAGACCCAGTACTTC.

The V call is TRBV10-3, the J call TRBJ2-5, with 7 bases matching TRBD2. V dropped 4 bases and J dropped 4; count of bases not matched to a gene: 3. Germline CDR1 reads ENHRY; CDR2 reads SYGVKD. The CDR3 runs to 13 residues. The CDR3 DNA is TGTGCCATCAGTGGGGGCGGGAGAGAGACCCAGTACTTC. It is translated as CAISGGGRETQYF.

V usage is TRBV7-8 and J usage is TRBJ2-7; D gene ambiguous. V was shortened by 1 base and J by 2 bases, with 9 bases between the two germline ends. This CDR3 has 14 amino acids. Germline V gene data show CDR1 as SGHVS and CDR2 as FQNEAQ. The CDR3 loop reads CASSLDGSTYEQYF. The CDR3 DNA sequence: TGTGCCAGCAGCTTAGACGGATCCACCTACGAGCAGTACTTC.

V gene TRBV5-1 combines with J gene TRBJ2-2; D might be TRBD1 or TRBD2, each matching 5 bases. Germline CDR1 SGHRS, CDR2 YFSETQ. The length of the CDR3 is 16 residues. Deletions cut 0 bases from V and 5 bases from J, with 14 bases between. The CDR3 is CASSLAGRPETGELFF. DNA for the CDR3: TGCGCCAGCAGCTTGGCGGGGCGGCCAGAAACCGGGGAGCTGTTTTTT.

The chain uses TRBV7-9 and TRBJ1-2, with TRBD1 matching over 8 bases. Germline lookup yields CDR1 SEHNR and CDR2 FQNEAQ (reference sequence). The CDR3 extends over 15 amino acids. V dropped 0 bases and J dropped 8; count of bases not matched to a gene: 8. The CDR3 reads CASSLAFDRGSGYTF. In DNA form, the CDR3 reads TGTGCCAGCAGCTTAGCGTTCGACAGGGGAAGCGGCTACACCTTC.

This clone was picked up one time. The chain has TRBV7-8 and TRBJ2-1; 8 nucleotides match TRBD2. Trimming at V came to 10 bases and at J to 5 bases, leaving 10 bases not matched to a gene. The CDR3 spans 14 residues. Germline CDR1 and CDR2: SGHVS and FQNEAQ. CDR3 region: CATHPGLGNNEQFF. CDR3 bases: TGTGCCACCCATCCGGGACTAGGGAACAATGAGCAGTTCTTC.

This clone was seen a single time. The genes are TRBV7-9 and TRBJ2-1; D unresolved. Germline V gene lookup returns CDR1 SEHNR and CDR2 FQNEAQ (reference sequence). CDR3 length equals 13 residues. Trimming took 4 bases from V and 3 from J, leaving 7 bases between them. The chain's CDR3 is CASSYGFYNEQFF. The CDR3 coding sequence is TGTGCCAGCAGCTACGGCTTCTACAATGAGCAGTTCTTC.

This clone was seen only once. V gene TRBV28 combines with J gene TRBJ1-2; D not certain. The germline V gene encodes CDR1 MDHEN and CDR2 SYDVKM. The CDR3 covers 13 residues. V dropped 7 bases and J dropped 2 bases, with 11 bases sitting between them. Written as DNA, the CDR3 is TGTGCCAGCATTTCTGGATCCAACTATGGCTACACCTTC. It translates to CASISGSNYGYTF.

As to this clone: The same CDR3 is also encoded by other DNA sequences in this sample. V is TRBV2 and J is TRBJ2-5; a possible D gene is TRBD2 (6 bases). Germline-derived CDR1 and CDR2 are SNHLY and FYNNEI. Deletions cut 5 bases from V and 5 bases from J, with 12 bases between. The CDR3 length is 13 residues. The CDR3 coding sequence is TGTGCCAGCAGTTACGGGAGAGGGGAGACCCAGTACTTC. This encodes CASSYGRGETQYF.